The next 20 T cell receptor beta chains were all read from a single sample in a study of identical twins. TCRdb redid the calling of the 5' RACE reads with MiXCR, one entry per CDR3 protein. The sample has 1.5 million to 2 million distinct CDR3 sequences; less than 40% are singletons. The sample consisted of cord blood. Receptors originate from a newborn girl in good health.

DNA for the CDR3: TGTGCCAGCAGGGATGAAGAGCGGGAGGGCTACAATGAGCAGTTCTTC. Residues: CASRDEEREGYNEQFF. V is TRBV28 and J is TRBJ2-1; 10 nucleotides agree with TRBD2. V shed 6 bases, J shed 3 bases, and the junction held 8 bases outside the gene matches. CDR3 length equals 16 residues. Germline CDR1 MDHEN, CDR2 SYDVKM.

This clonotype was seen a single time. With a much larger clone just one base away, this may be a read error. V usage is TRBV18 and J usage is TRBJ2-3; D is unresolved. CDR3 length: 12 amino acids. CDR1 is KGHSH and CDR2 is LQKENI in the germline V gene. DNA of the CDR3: TGTGCCAGCTCACCATATAAAGATATGCAGTATTTT. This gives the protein CASSPYKDMQYF.

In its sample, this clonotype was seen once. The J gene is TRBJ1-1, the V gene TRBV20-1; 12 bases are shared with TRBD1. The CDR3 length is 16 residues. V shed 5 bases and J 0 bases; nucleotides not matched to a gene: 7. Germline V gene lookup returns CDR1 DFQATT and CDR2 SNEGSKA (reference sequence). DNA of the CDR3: TGCAGTGCTGGAGGGACAGGGGGCTTTTTGAACACTGAAGCTTTCTTT. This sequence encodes CSAGGTGGFLNTEAFF.

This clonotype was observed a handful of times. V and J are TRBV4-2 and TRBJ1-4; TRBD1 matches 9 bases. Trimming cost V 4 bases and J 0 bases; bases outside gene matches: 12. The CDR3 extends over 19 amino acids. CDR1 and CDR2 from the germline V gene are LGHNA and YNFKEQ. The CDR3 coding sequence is TGTGCCAGCAGCCGCCGACCGGGACAGGGTATTTCAACTAATGAAAAACTGTTTTTT. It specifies CASSRRPGQGISTNEKLFF.

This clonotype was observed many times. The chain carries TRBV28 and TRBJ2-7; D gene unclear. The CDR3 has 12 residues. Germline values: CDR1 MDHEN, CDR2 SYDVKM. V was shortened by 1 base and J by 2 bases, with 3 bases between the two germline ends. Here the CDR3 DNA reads TGTGCCAGCAGTTTATCCACCTACGAGCAGTACTTC. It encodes CASSLSTYEQYF.

This chain's CDR3 is CASRPSGGSSYNEQFF. In DNA form, the CDR3 reads TGTGCCAGCAGACCTTCAGGCGGGAGCTCCTACAATGAGCAGTTCTTC. The rearrangement links TRBV12-3 or TRBV12-4 to TRBJ2-1; 7 bases align to TRBD2. The CDR3 spans 16 residues. Unmatched junction bases numbered 8, after V lost 6 bases and J lost 0 bases.

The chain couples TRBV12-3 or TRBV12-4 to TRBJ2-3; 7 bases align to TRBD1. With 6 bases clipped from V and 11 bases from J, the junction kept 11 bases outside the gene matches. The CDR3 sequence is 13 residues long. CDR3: CASRTTGTDVQYF. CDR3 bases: TGTGCCAGCAGAACGACAGGGACAGATGTGCAGTATTTT.

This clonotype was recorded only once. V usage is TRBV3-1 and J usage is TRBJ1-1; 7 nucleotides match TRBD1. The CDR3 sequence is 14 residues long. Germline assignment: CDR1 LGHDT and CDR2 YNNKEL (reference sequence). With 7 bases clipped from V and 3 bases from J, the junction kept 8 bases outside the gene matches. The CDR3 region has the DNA TGTGCCAGCACCCTTCAAGGGGGCTACACTGAAGCTTTCTTT. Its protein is CASTLQGGYTEAFF.

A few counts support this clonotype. CDR3 residues: CASSHDRINYGYTF. CDR3 DNA sequence: TGTGCCAGCTCCCACGACAGGATTAACTATGGCTACACCTTC. V gene TRBV18 combines with J gene TRBJ1-2; D is perhaps TRBD1 (6 bases). Germline lookup yields CDR1 KGHSH and CDR2 LQKENI. V was pared by 6 bases and J by 1 base, with 12 bases between. CDR3 size: 14 residues.

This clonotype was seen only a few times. The DNA of the CDR3 is TGTGCTAGTGGTTTGCAGGGCCCCTACAATGAGCAGTTCTTC. Encoded protein: CASGLQGPYNEQFF. The gene calls are TRBV12-5 and TRBJ2-1; D is perhaps TRBD1 (5 bases). The CDR3 contains 14 residues. Germline V gives CDR1 LGHNT, CDR2 FRNRAP. Trimming removed 2 bases from V and 2 bases from J, with 7 bases in between. The complete variable domain, with remaining parts taken from reference TRBV12-5 and TRBJ2-1, reads DARVTQTPRHKVTEMGQEVTMRCQPILGHNTVFWYRQTMMQGLELLAYFRNRAPLDDSGMPKDRFSAEMPDATLATLKIQPSEPRDSAVYFCASGLQGPYNEQFFGPGTRLTVL.

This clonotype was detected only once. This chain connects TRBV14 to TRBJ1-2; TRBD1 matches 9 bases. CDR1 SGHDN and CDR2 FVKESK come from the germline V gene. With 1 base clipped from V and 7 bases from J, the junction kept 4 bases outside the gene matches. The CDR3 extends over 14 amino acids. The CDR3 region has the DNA TGTGCCAGCAGCCAAGTGGGACAGGGAACTGGCTACACCTTC. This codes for CASSQVGQGTGYTF. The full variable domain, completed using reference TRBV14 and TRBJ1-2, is EAGVTQFPSHSVIEKGQTVTLRCDPISGHDNLYWYRRVMGKEIKFLLHFVKESKQDESGMPNNRFLAERTGGTYSTLKVQPAELEDSGVYFCASSQVGQGTGYTFGSGTRLTVV.

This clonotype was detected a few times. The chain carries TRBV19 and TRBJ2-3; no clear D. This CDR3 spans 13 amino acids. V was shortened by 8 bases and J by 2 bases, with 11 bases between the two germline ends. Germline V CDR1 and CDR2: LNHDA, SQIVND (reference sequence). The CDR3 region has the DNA TGTGCCAGTCGTGGGTCGCTCACAGATACGCAGTATTTT. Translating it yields CASRGSLTDTQYF.

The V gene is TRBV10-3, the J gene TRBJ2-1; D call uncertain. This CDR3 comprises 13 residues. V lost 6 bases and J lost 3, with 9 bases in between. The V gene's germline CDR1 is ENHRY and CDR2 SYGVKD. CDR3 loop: CAISGPVYNEQFF. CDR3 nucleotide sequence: TGTGCCATCAGCGGGCCAGTCTACAATGAGCAGTTCTTC.

CDR3 sequence: CSARRAVYNEQFF. In DNA form, the CDR3 reads TGCAGTGCTAGACGGGCGGTTTACAATGAGCAGTTCTTC. The V and J genes are TRBV20-1 and TRBJ2-1; unclear D gene. CDR3 length equals 13 residues. Trimming took off 2 bases at V and 4 bases at J, with 9 bases between the two ends. Germline values: CDR1 DFQATT, CDR2 SNEGSKA (reference sequence).

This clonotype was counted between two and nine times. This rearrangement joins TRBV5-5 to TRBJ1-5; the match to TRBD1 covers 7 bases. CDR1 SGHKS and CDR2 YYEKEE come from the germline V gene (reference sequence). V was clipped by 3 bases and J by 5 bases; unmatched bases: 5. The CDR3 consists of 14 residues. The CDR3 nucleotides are TGTGCCAGCAGCTCAGAGGGGGCTGATCAGCCCCAGCATTTT. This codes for CASSSEGADQPQHF.

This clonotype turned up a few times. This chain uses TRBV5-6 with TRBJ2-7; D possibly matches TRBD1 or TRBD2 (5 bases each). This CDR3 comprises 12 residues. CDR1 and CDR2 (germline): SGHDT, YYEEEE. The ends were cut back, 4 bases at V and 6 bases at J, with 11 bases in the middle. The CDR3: CASSVQRGEQYF. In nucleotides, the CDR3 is TGTGCCAGCAGCGTACAGAGGGGCGAGCAGTACTTC.

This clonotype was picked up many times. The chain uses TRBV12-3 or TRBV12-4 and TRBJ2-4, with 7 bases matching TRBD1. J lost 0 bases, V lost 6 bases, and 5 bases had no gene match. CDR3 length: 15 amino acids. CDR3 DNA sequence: TGTGCCAGCAGCTTGACAGGGCTAGCCAAAAACATTCAGTACTTC. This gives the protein CASSLTGLAKNIQYF.

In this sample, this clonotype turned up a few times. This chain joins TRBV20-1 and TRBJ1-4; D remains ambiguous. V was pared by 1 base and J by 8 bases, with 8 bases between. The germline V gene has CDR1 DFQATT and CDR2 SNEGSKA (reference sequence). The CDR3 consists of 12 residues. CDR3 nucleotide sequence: TGCAGTGCTAGAGGCTCCTCGGAAAAACTGTTTTTT. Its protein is CSARGSSEKLFF.

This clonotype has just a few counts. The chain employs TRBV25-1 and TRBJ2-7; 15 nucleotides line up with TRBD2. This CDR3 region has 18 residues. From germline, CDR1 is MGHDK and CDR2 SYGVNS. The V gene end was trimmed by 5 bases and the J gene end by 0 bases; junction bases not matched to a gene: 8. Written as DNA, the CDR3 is TGTGCCAGCAGTCCCCCGGGACTAGCGGGAGGACACTCCTACGAGCAGTACTTC. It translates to CASSPPGLAGGHSYEQYF.

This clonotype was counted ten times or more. This chain's CDR3 is CASSITSGYGYTF. In nucleotides, the CDR3 is TGTGCCAGCAGTATTACATCGGGCTATGGCTACACCTTC. The chain combines TRBV6-1 with TRBJ1-2; D is unclear. The germline V gene has CDR1 MNHNS and CDR2 SASEGT. Trimming left V 5 bases short and J 4 bases short, with 11 bases between. This CDR3 contains 13 residues.